This T cell receptor (beta chain) was found in a study of regulatory T cells in long-lasting Graves disease. Findings and caveats of the study: Possibly, accuracy suffered from the small sample size. Persistent disease showed a preference for TRBV28, TRBJ1-2 and TRBJ2-5.

The time point was: persistent/refractory GD, antithyroid drugs over 5 years with positive TRAb. PBMC-extracted RNA yielded the TCR library. Each of the patients was recruited from an endocrinology department situated in Xi'an, China. Peripheral blood, about 10 milliliters of it, was drawn into EDTA tubes. Libraries of TCR beta came from iRepertoire HTBI primers plus Arm-PCR of CDR3 regions. TCRdb reprocessed the multiplex PCR reads via MiXCR and lists one record per CDR3 protein. The repertoire holds about 340,000 distinct CDR3 sequences, with about 20% as singletons. This clonotype showed up just a few times. The antigen is undetermined. This CDR3 comprises 13 residues. The V end lost 3 bases, the J end lost 8 bases, and 11 bases lay between the germline ends. Germline values: CDR1 LNHDA, CDR2 SQIVND (reference sequence).

The clonotype originates from a female donor with Graves disease. This specimen consisted of peripheral blood mononuclear cells (PBMCs), obtained when the disease was refractory, from a patient treated with antithyroid drugs. The chain carries TRBV19 and TRBJ1-3, with D uncertain. This CDR3 is CASSMWEEDTIYF. The CDR3 nucleotides are TGTGCCAGTAGTATGTGGGAGGAAGACACCATATATTTT. The complete variable domain, with remaining parts taken from reference TRBV19 and TRBJ1-3, reads DGGITQSPKYLFRKEGQNVTLSCEQNLNHDAMYWYRQDPGQGLRLIYYSQIVNDFQKGDIAEGYSVSREKKESFPLTVTSAQKNPTAFYLCASSMWEEDTIYFGEGSWLTVV.